This entry concerns a single TCR beta chain. From germline, CDR1 is MNHEY and CDR2 SVGAGI. Trimming removed 5 bases at V and 2 bases at J, with 16 bases between. CDR3 length: 15 residues. These data come from a study of cytomegalovirus exposure and HLA in healthy donors. The PCR had 60 Vbeta and 13 Jbeta primers. Sequencing used immunoSEQ multiplex PCR; TCRdb keeps in-frame clones, though not all of them. This sample has just over 200,000 clones; 70% to 85% occur once, and the top ten carry about 1.7%. The J gene is TRBJ2-7, the V gene TRBV6-5; TRBD1 is a possible D gene (6 bases). The sequence was obtained from a man aged 45-60 years in good health and CMV-seronegative. Material for sequencing was PBMCs. CDR3 DNA: TGTGCCAGCAGTCGAAGGACAGTCCCGACCTACGAGCAGTACTTC. This gives the protein CASSRRTVPTYEQYF.